The present entry profiles one T cell receptor (beta chain) with its context. In this sample, this clone turned up once. Its antigen is unknown. Base-call qualities are not available, and no considerably larger clone is one nucleotide away. This sample is part of a study of shared clonotypes between healthy human individuals (dated by TCRdb to 2020 to 2022). In terms of the full investigation: The cohort comprised a couple of women and a few men aged 18 to 49 years. For each donor, CD4 naive and CD4 memory were each given three plates, CD8 naive was given two plates, and CD8 memory was given one plate. Between about 0.8 and 8.9 billion PBMCs per donor were obtained by leukapheresis. To estimate repertoire size and how much clonotype sharing occurs between individuals, the study deeply sequenced the blood TCR repertoires of about five healthy adults. To increase sequencing depth and limit assay-specific biases, TCR repertoire library preparation and sequencing were carried out by different laboratories using diverse techniques. Results and caveats for the whole study, not just this receptor: The small number of donors limited the genetic and exposure-history diversity represented. Incomplete sequencing was indicated by rarefaction of sorted-subset datasets, despite the large sequencing depth. Compared with non-shared clonotypes, clonotypes shared by all four sorted-subset donors had higher generation probabilities. Sampling was restricted to blood, and TCR repertoires in tissue are likely to differ from TCR repertoires in blood. Pairwise subsampling led to the expectation that sequencing depth would affect the degree of clonotype sharing among donors. Estimated clonotype richness was generally larger for naive than for memory subsets. Sharing across several donors was observed for around 5% of naive CD4, over 3% of naive CD8, 2% to 2.5% of memory CD4, and about 0.38% of memory CD8 clonotypes.

TCR CDR3 regions were amplified from genomic DNA by multiplex PCR using the deep immunoSEQ assay. Extracted genomic DNA from each cell subset was distributed evenly across all wells of several immunoSEQ 96-well plates, and each plate was treated as a replicate. Each replicate PCR for sorted subsets received approximately 220 ng genomic DNA, equal to tens of thousands of T cell genomes. Purified libraries were measured with a Qubit 3.0 fluorometer, size-checked on a Bioanalyzer 2100, and measured again with the KAPA Library Quantification kit. Each immunoSEQ 96-well plate was sequenced on its own single-read 150-cycle Illumina NextSeq 550 flow cell. Concerning the study's data processing: Because the immunoSEQ output held only junctional sequences and lacked quality scores, the filtering could not match the filtering applied to full-length reads. Sequences were annotated with PyIR, a Python wrapper for IgBLAST v1.9, using IMGT germline references to assign V/J genes and CDR3. Reads with weak V/J assignments (E-value above 1e-6), missing CDR3, stop codons, out-of-frame junctions, or ambiguous translated residues were removed. A V3J clonotype was defined by an identical inferred V gene, J gene, and CDR3 amino acid sequence. The percentage overlap between two repertoires was calculated by dividing the number of shared unique clonotypes by the size of the smaller repertoire. Three approaches were used to assess repertoire richness: RTK rarefaction, the Chao1 estimator, and Recon v2.1 estimates of unobserved clonotypes. For all TCRbeta clonotypes obtained by the gDNA method from four donors, generation probabilities were computed with OLGA. Here the immuneACCESS table is served through TCRdb, limited to in-frame sequences with V and J called. Missing clones are a known gap in these copies; in checked studies unresolved V genes cover under half, and the rest lacks a known reason. V, J and clone size derive from that table, while D and trimming were established from the DNA sequence. The sample table lists more than 550,000 clones, roughly nine tenths of them with a count of one. Of the sample, approximately 25% is held by the ten largest clones.

For the CD8 naive samples, CD45RO-negative cells were positively selected for CCR7, yielding a CD45RA+CCR7+ population from which TemRA cells were excluded. The donors were healthy, HIV-negative adults with no recently reported acute infections or vaccinations. All donors were Caucasian adults living in Nashville, Tennessee, USA. Blood was obtained by leukapheresis, after which PBMCs were separated by Ficoll-Histopaque density gradient centrifugation and cryopreserved in liquid nitrogen vapor phase. Analytical flow cytometry was used to check the purity and quantity of every magnetically sorted T cell population. Genomic DNA was isolated from every sorted fraction and measured by UV absorbance on a Nanodrop 2000c. The cysteine opens and the phenylalanine closes a CDR3 of 13 amino acids. Only the CDR3 region is kept as DNA, spanning 39 bases read in frame from base 1. Trimming at the junction amounts to 10 bases on V and 2 bases on J, and the germline ends lie 15 bases apart. Reading the germline V gene gives CDR1 WSHSY and CDR2 SAAADI.

The receptor chain draws on TRBV10-2 and TRBJ2-7; D gene: possibly TRBD2, on 6 matching bases. Sequencing used naive CD8+ T cells sorted from blood. The cell subset or site label for this specimen denotes: CD45RA+CCR7+. The receptor was derived from a man aged 25 to 40 in good health. CDR3 loop: CATSEEGPYEQYF. The DNA sequence is given as TGCGCCACATCGGAGGAGGGGCCCTACGAGCAGTACTTC.